This T cell receptor (beta chain) comes out of a study of blood T cell repertoires in COVID-19. Study-level background: The cDNA or gDNA used as material had been derived from T cells, B-cell-depleted T cells, or PBMCs.

Assay: immunoSEQ multiplex PCR; the TCRdb copy retains only in-frame clones and omits some. The top ten clones hold less than 20% of a sample with about 340,000 clones, 92% of them seen once. Germline V gene lookup returns CDR1 SQVTM and CDR2 ANQGSEA. The length of the CDR3 is 13 residues. This clonotype was sampled from a woman aged 25 to 39 who had recovered from COVID-19. Sequenced sample: PBMCs or T cells enriched from blood (not recorded which). The rearrangement links TRBV29-1 to TRBJ1-2; 9 bases align to TRBD1. The CDR3 sequence: CRVGQGRDYGYTF. The CDR3 DNA is TGCAGGGTCGGACAGGGGAGAGACTATGGCTACACCTTC.